A selection of T cell receptor beta chains follows, all from one sample in a study of blood T cell repertoires in COVID-19. Here immunoSEQ multiplex PCR was the method, and the copy in TCRdb shows in-frame clones only, minus some. Found here are approximately 230,000 clones, about nine tenths of them singletons; the top ten hold about 1.7%. The sequencing input was PBMCs or T cells enriched from blood (not recorded which). The receptors originated from a middle-aged man who had recovered from COVID-19. CDR3s include the opening cysteine and the closing phenylalanine or tryptophan. D genes are given only for firm matches. The size of a clone is reported for some rows only, either as once, few or many, or as a class for expanded clones.

CASSLDLGRDTEAFF TGTGCCAGCAGCTTAGATCTCGGGCGGGACACTGAAGCTTTCTTT TRBJ1-1 TRBV7-6 15 - -
CASSGTNRQGLYF TGTGCCAGTAGTGGCACCAACCGACAGGGTCTATACTTC TRBJ2-7 TRBV19 13 TRBD1 -
CASRTGEEQYF TGTGCCAGTAGGACAGGGGAAGAGCAGTACTTC TRBJ2-7 TRBV19 11 TRBD1 -
CASSPTTGKSHSPLHF TGTGCCAGCTCACCCACGACAGGAAAATCTCATTCACCCCTCCACTTT TRBJ1-6 TRBV18 16 - -
CASSSTGSGANVLTF TGCGCCAGCAGCTCGACAGGGTCCGGGGCCAACGTCCTGACTTTC TRBJ2-6 TRBV5-1 15 TRBD1 -
CASSLLAGDSETQYF TGTGCCAGTAGTCTACTAGCGGGGGACTCGGAGACCCAGTACTTC TRBJ2-5 TRBV19 15 TRBD2 -
CASSLRLPSTDTQYF TGTGCCAGCAGTTTAAGACTACCCAGCACAGATACGCAGTATTTT TRBJ2-3 TRBV28 15 - -
CASSERGVFEETQYF TGTGCCAGCAGTGAAAGGGGTGTCTTTGAGGAGACCCAGTACTTC TRBJ2-5 TRBV2 15 - -
CASSPGDLRDEQYF TGTGCCAGCTCACCAGGGGATCTGCGGGACGAGCAGTACTTC TRBJ2-7 TRBV18 14 - -
CASSPRTDQETQYF TGTGCCAGCAGTCCCCGGACAGACCAAGAGACCCAGTACTTC TRBJ2-5 TRBV6-5 14 - -
CAWSLVQGVNYNEQFF TGTGCCTGGAGCCTCGTACAGGGGGTAAACTACAATGAGCAGTTCTTC TRBJ2-1 TRBV30 16 TRBD1 -
CASNPRVNIEKLFF TGTGCCAGCAACCCCAGGGTGAATATTGAAAAACTGTTTTTT TRBJ1-4 TRBV6-5 14 - -
CASSQRGYNEQFF TGTGCCAGCAGCCAAAGGGGGTACAATGAGCAGTTCTTC TRBJ2-1 TRBV12-3/TRBV12-4 13 - once
CATPGFPYEQYF TGTGCCACTCCGGGGTTTCCCTACGAGCAGTACTTC TRBJ2-7 TRBV24-1 12 - -
CASSQETSSNQPQHF TGCGCCAGCAGCCAAGAAACATCTAGCAATCAGCCCCAGCATTTT TRBJ1-5 TRBV4-3 15 - -
CASSLGLYTDTQYF TGTGCCAGCAGCTTAGGTCTTTACACAGATACGCAGTATTTT TRBJ2-3 TRBV7-2 14 - -
CASSALPGQGYGYTF TGTGCCAGCAGCGCCCTCCCGGGACAGGGGTATGGCTACACCTTC TRBJ1-2 TRBV14 15 TRBD1 -
CASSLTSGTDTQYF TGTGCCAGCAGCTTAACTAGCGGCACAGATACGCAGTATTTT TRBJ2-3 TRBV7-6 14 TRBD2 -
CASRRTSGGEQFF TGTGCCAGCAGGCGGACTAGCGGGGGTGAGCAGTTCTTC TRBJ2-1 TRBV6-5 13 TRBD2 -